This T cell receptor (beta chain) was found in a study of CD8 T cells in Susac syndrome. Germline V CDR1 and CDR2: SGHNT, YYREEE (reference sequence). Trimming took off 4 bases at V and 1 base at J, with 12 bases between the two ends. CDR3 length: 14 amino acids. Only one count was recorded for this clonotype. cDNA came from 0.5 to 1 ug RNA primed by random hexamers. From the immunoSEQ multiplex PCR reads, TCRdb called clonotypes with MiXCR, one entry per CDR3 protein. This sample yields about 200,000 distinct CDR3 sequences, of which about 95% are seen a single time; about 0.096% belongs to the top ten.

This sequence joins TRBV5-4 and TRBJ2-7, with a tentative D call TRBD2 (6 bases). Sequenced material: CD4+ T cells from PBMCs. This receptor was obtained from a human donor with multiple sclerosis. The CDR3 nucleotides are TGTGCCAGCAGCAGAAGGGACTTATCCTACGAGCAGTACTTC. Translation gives CASSRRDLSYEQYF.